The entry that follows covers one T cell receptor (beta chain) sequence. Its antigen is as yet unknown. These data belong to a study of post-analysis software for immune sequencing data. Study as a whole: Progressive-relapsing, secondary progressive and relapsing-remitting multiple sclerosis were among the disease courses included. General study points: Multiple sclerosis patients showed significantly lower normalized Chao1 diversity than controls did. Strong co-clustering by F measure was seen for same-batch samples. TRBV5-6, TRBV5-1 and TRBV20-1 were among a handful of TRBV segments more frequent in patients than controls.

Built from TCR beta cDNA, the libraries had unique molecular identifiers in them. In TCRdb, the PCR reads were re-called with MiXCR into one record per CDR3 protein. The table shows some 690,000 distinct CDR3 sequences, with roughly three fifths occurring only once. The V end lost 3 bases, the J end lost 7 bases, and 13 bases lay between the germline ends. This CDR3 is built from 13 residues. The germline V gene encodes CDR1 SGHTA and CDR2 FQGNSA. The source is a girl aged 2 to 9 with multiple sclerosis. V gene TRBV7-2 combines with J gene TRBJ2-7; D uncertain. The specimen sequenced was blood. The DNA for the CDR3 is TGTGCCAGCAGCTTTGAGCCTCGGTCGGAGCAGTACTTC. It translates to CASSFEPRSEQYF. Full variable domain (remainder filled in from reference TRBV7-2 and TRBJ2-7): GAGVSQSPSNKVTEKGKDVELRCDPISGHTALYWYRQSLGQGLEFLIYFQGNSAPDKSGLPSDRFSAERTGGSVSTLTIQRTQQEDSAVYLCASSFEPRSEQYFGPGTRLTVT.